This T cell receptor beta chain was obtained from a study of blood T cell repertoires in COVID-19 (dated by TCRdb to about 2020). For the study in its entirety: Collaborator samples came from the United States, Italy and Spain and covered acute and convalescent phases of COVID-19. The material from the prospective study consisted of cDNA or gDNA derived from T cells, B-cell-depleted T cells, or PBMCs. The dataset comprised deeply sampled blood TCRbeta repertoires from subjects exposed to, actively infected with, or recovered from COVID-19. The repertoires were released in a freely available public database meant as a resource for research on the immune response to SARS-CoV-2. The samples were drawn from the first 160 participants of the ongoing ImmuneRACE study and from roughly 1,300 subjects provided by 6 global collaborators. The sample metadata nearly always contained a de-identified subject ID, COVID-19 status, age in years and sex. Where HLA class I and class II types were available, the types were taken from metadata supplied by the sample provider, not from assay-based typing.

On this clone: Its recognized antigen is unknown. There are no base qualities to consult, and no much larger clone falls within one base.

Each collaborating institution followed its own protocols to collect whole blood in K2EDTA tubes. For TCRbeta analysis, collaborator samples were shipped as frozen whole blood, as isolated PBMCs, or as DNA extracted from either sample type. The immunoSEQ Assay, a bias-controlled multiplex PCR, was used to amplify TCRbeta CDR3 regions from genomic DNA. The original methods were these. The number of nucleated cells in each sample was estimated from the amplification of reference gene primers within the assay. Sequence reads were collapsed and filtered to measure the absolute abundance of every unique TCRbeta CDR3 rearrangement. For each sample, productive Simpson clonality was calculated as the square root of Simpson's diversity index over productive rearrangements. TCRdb holds this immuneACCESS table with in-frame rearrangements only. Some clones are missing; in checked studies, unresolved V genes explain under half, and the rest has no known cause. That table is the source of V, J and clone size, and D and trimming were worked out from the DNA. The sample profile shows about 150,000 clones; approximately 83% of them were found once. In total, the top ten clones hold around 3.5% of the sample.

Study-wide conclusions, independent of this receptor: Clinical and demographic metadata were provided uncurated, with the amount varying by source and participant.

CDR1 and CDR2 were assigned from the germline V gene as MDHEN and SYDVKM. Compared with germline, V lacks 6 bases and J lacks 5 bases; bases without a gene match: 10. The cysteine opens and the phenylalanine closes a CDR3 of 14 amino acids. This entry keeps only the CDR3 DNA: 42 bases, framed from base 1. Input material: peripheral blood. The chain links TRBV28 with TRBJ2-7; 7 nucleotides in the junction match TRBD2. This sequence originates from a man aged 65 to 79 with acute or convalescent COVID-19. In nucleotide form, the sequence is TGTGCCAGCAGGAACCCTGGGAGGGCCGACGAGCAGTACTTC. Its product reads: CASRNPGRADEQYF.